The rows below give T cell receptor beta chains drawn from one sample of a study of T-cell reconstitution after alpha-beta-depleted transplantation in children. TCRdb reprocessed the PCR reads via MiXCR and lists one record per CDR3 protein. The sample has about 150,000 distinct CDR3 sequences; around 10% are singletons. Sequenced here: PBMCs, sampled before TCRalphabeta/CD19-depleted stem cell transplant. These receptors were obtained from a boy aged 2 to 10 with acute myeloid leukemia, due to receive a stem cell transplant. CDR3s include the opening cysteine and the closing phenylalanine or tryptophan. The order of the fields is J gene, V gene, D gene, CDR3 protein. A D gene is named only where the DNA matches it firmly.

TRBJ1-1 TRBV5-6 TRBD1 CASSLFVSGGNTEAFF
TRBJ2-1 TRBV5-1 NA CASSDTNNEQFF
TRBJ2-2 TRBV3-1 TRBD2 CACSQLAGGPGTGELFF
TRBJ2-3 TRBV5-1 TRBD2 CASMVTGGSTDTQYF
TRBJ2-2 TRBV7-2 NA CASSLVYGTGELFF
TRBJ2-2 TRBV5-1 NA CASSLAHGELFF
TRBJ1-6 TRBV5-1 NA CASSLTREAPLHF
TRBJ1-4 TRBV28 NA CASSLVDRIEKLFF
TRBJ2-5 TRBV10-3 NA CAISESREETQYF
TRBJ2-7 TRBV20-1 NA CSALRAVNSYEQYF
TRBJ1-5 TRBV2 TRBD1 CASSPRTGGRQPQHF
TRBJ1-2 TRBV20-1 NA CSARAFSTAGYTF
TRBJ2-1 TRBV12-3/TRBV12-4 NA CASSQHTGTPLF
TRBJ1-2 TRBV6-5 NA CASTQGGYGYTF
TRBJ1-2 TRBV6-5 NA CASSYSGPIRSNYGYTF
TRBJ1-3 TRBV20-1 NA CSARPAGPGNTIYF
TRBJ1-1 TRBV2 TRBD1 CASRRQGGINTEAFF
TRBJ2-1 TRBV28 TRBD2 CASRTGTSGRVSYNEQFF
TRBJ2-2 TRBV7-8 NA CASSLTTGETGELFF
TRBJ2-5 TRBV6-5 NA CASSYSWGARETQYF
TRBJ2-7 TRBV5-1 NA CASSNEIYEQYF
TRBJ1-1 TRBV5-1 TRBD1 CASSSTGVTEAFF
TRBJ2-2 TRBV10-3 TRBD2 CAITSGRAKYTGELFF
TRBJ2-1 TRBV7-3 TRBD2 CASSDTTSGNYNEQFF
TRBJ2-7 TRBV27 NA CASGSRGSYEQYF
TRBJ2-3 TRBV5-1 NA CASSPASTDTQYF
TRBJ2-5 TRBV4-2 NA CASSPGLPCWGETQYF
TRBJ2-1 TRBV28 NA CASGRTYSYNEQFF
TRBJ2-3 TRBV20-1 NA CSAPQGYYPLGRAQYF
TRBJ1-3 TRBV14 NA CASSQESGSSGNTIYF
TRBJ2-5 TRBV6-5 NA CASSYSETQYF
TRBJ1-1 TRBV3-1 NA CASSRSEYGSPNTEAFF
TRBJ2-1 TRBV25-1 NA CASSEGARDEQFF
TRBJ1-1 TRBV25-1 TRBD1 CASSGSTGWDTEAFF
TRBJ1-2 TRBV7-9 NA CASSLLADGYTF
TRBJ2-1 TRBV12-3/TRBV12-4 NA CASSISYNEQFF
TRBJ1-1 TRBV20-1 TRBD1 CSANLPQGDTEAFF
TRBJ1-2 TRBV5-1 TRBD1 CASSLDQGANYGYTF
TRBJ2-1 TRBV3-1 NA CASRRVNEQFF
TRBJ2-3 TRBV7-2 NA CASSFRGTDTQYF
TRBJ1-5 TRBV4-1 NA CASSQDYVAQPQHF